The present T cell receptor (beta chain) was sequenced within a study of blood T cell repertoires in COVID-19. Study overall: The cDNA or gDNA used as material had been derived from T cells, B-cell-depleted T cells, or PBMCs.

V lost 0 bases and J 3 bases, leaving 6 bases between the germline ends. The CDR3 is 13 residues long. CDR1 SGDLS and CDR2 YYNGEE come from the germline V gene. Assay used: immunoSEQ multiplex PCR; TCRdb lists only in-frame clones, some missing. This table has roughly 290,000 clones, approximately 86% appearing once. This receptor was taken from a human donor with COVID-19, enrolled during active disease. The donor label of this sample is uncertain. The genes are TRBV9 and TRBJ1-1; D is unresolved. The sample comprised peripheral blood. CDR3 sequence reads: CASSVGRDTEAFF. In nucleotides, the CDR3 is TGTGCCAGCAGCGTAGGACGGGACACTGAAGCTTTCTTT.